This T cell receptor (beta chain) was found in a study of CD8 T cells in ankylosing spondylitis. Via MiXCR, TCRdb re-called the 5' RACE reads, giving one row per CDR3 protein. The sample comprises 39,000 or so distinct CDR3 sequences, 9% to 12% of which are singletons, and approximately 15% rests with the top ten. This clonotype was recorded many times. This CDR3 region has 14 residues. V gave up 3 bases and J gave up 5 bases, with 15 bases separating them. Germline CDR1 DFQATT, CDR2 SNEGSKA (reference sequence). The receptor was derived from a male donor with ankylosing spondylitis or in good health (not recorded which). Sequencing used blood, either unsorted or a sorted T cell fraction (not recorded which). The chain couples TRBV20-1 to TRBJ2-3; the D is unclear. This CDR3 reads CSASPPVGGDTQYF. The CDR3, as DNA: TGCAGTGCTAGTCCACCGGTCGGTGGAGATACGCAGTATTTT.